This TCR beta chain was obtained from a study of read filtering for tumor transcriptome and immune sequencing. Germline V gene lookup returns CDR1 SEHNR and CDR2 FQNEAQ (reference sequence). This CDR3 spans 15 amino acids. Trimming at V came to 10 bases and at J to 5 bases, leaving 12 bases not matched to a gene. To note about this clonotype: Given a far larger clone just one base away, this is likely a sequencing read error.

The library was built from about 400 ng RNA with molecular barcoded adaptors for alpha/delta and beta/gamma chains. TCRdb used MiXCR to reprocess the reads, holding one entry per CDR3 protein. The table shows approximately 140,000 distinct CDR3 sequences, with roughly 13% occurring only once. The gene calls are TRBV7-9 and TRBJ2-1, with 9 bases aligning to TRBD2. The specimen sequenced was a population of CD138-negative cells sorted from bone marrow. The sequence came from a donor aged 40 or older with multiple myeloma. CDR3 region: CANRQRGTSNNEQFF. CDR3 DNA sequence: TGTGCCAACAGGCAAAGGGGGACTAGCAACAATGAGCAGTTCTTC.